The following is a TCR beta chain sequence with its context. Its antigen is as yet unknown. The sample belongs to a study of cytomegalovirus exposure and HLA in healthy donors. The CDR3 totals 14 residues. CDR1 is SGHKS and CDR2 is YYEKEE in the germline V gene (reference sequence). Findings and caveats of the study: CMV serostatus was the only recorded immune exposure for donors. Most subjects had HLA-A and HLA-B alleles reportedly predicted accurately by TCR beta sequences. The authors enumerated some 160 TCR beta chains as linked to cytomegalovirus. Presence/absence analyses assumed roughly uniform sequencing depth across donors, which may not hold.

The PCR employed 60 Vbeta primers together with 13 Jbeta primers. Repertoires were generated with immunoSEQ multiplex PCR, while TCRdb's copy carries only in-frame clones and drops some. The data contain nearly 110,000 clones, 65% to 85% of them seen just once; the ten biggest clones take up 2.5% to 3.5%. The chain combines TRBV5-5 with TRBJ2-5; D remains ambiguous. The last part of the DNA fits TRBJ2-7 better; the J call may be wrong. This receptor was identified in a male donor in good health and CMV-seropositive. What was sequenced was PBMCs. This CDR3 is CASSLAGRSYEQYF. The CDR3, as DNA: TGTGCCAGCAGCTTGGCGGGTAGATCCTACGAGCAGTACTTC.